The present TCR beta chain was sequenced within a study of OX40 agonist ivuxolimab in advanced cancers. Cycle 7 day 1, cycle 4 day 1, and baseline were the timepoints at which blood was sampled. The CDR3 sequence is 13 residues long. V was pared by 5 bases and J by 2 bases, with 9 bases between. Germline V lookup: CDR1 SGHTA, CDR2 FQGTGA. Clones were sequenced by immunoSEQ multiplex PCR, and TCRdb holds only the in-frame ones, with some missing. The sample lists 60,000 or so clones; about 87% were seen once. Specimen: CD4+ or CD8+ T cells sorted from blood, collected in a trial of the OX40 agonist ivuxolimab. The source is an adult with an advanced solid tumor such as melanoma, head and neck, liver or kidney cancer. V usage is TRBV7-3 and J usage is TRBJ1-2, with unresolved D. This chain's CDR3 is CASSPEGNYGYTF. The CDR3 DNA reads as TGTGCCAGCAGCCCCGAGGGAAACTATGGCTACACCTTC.